The text below deals with one TCR beta chain. This record comes from a study of blood T cell repertoires in COVID-19. Sequencing used immunoSEQ multiplex PCR; TCRdb keeps in-frame clones, though not all of them. The sample carries some 90,000 clones, 55% to 80% recorded once. Germline trimming cut 4 bases from V and 6 bases from J; bases unmatched to any gene: 10. Germline loops: CDR1 SGHRS, CDR2 YFSETQ. The CDR3 length is 16 residues. Sequenced input: peripheral blood. The sequence was collected from an older woman in a cohort sampled during active or convalescent COVID-19. The chain joins TRBV5-1 to TRBJ1-4, with 9 bases fitting TRBD1. The CDR3 DNA reads TGCGCCAGCAGCGACGGTGTGGGACAGGGACATGAAAAACTGTTTTTT. Translation: CASSDGVGQGHEKLFF.